These T cell receptor beta chains were read from a single sample in a study of T cells in Graves' hyperthyroidism and ophthalmopathy. Each CDR3 protein is one row after TCRdb ran MiXCR on the multiplex PCR reads. The data contain around 300,000 distinct CDR3 sequences, around 13% of them singletons. Material: blood. The receptor source for this set is a woman in her thirties or forties with Graves' ophthalmopathy. The CDR3 runs from the conserved cysteine through the conserved F or W. The D gene is left open where the match is weak. Clone size appears in some rows only: once, few, many, or a class for an expanded clone.

TRBD1	few	TRBJ1-6	TRBV7-9	TGTGCCAGCGGGACAGGGGGAAATAATTCACCCCTCCACTTT	CASGTGGNNSPLHF
TRBD2	many	TRBJ2-1	TRBV30	TGTGCCTGGAGTGTGTGGAGCGGGAGATCTGGGTACAATGAGCAGTTCTTC	CAWSVWSGRSGYNEQFF
.	many	TRBJ1-1	TRBV18	TGTGCCAGCTCACCTCAAGCGGTCCGGGGCACTGAAGCTTTCTTT	CASSPQAVRGTEAFF
TRBD1	many	TRBJ2-7	TRBV7-9	TGTGCCAGCAGTCAAGGGGGACAGGGAAACTACGAGCAGTACTTC	CASSQGGQGNYEQYF
.	many	TRBJ2-3	TRBV12-3/TRBV12-4	TGTGCCAGCAGCCCTTTAGGGTTTTCCACAGATACGCAGTATTTT	CASSPLGFSTDTQYF
.	few	TRBJ2-1	TRBV11-3	TGTGCCAGCAGCTCCCGTATCGGACAGAGCTCCTACAATGAGCAGTTCTTC	CASSSRIGQSSYNEQFF
.	many	TRBJ2-7	TRBV3-1	TGTGCCACCCGGGACGGGAAGTCCTACGAGCAGTACTTC	CATRDGKSYEQYF
.	few	TRBJ1-1	TRBV11-2	TGTGCCAGCAGCTTAGACCCTCTATGGGGCACTGAAGCTTTCTTT	CASSLDPLWGTEAFF
TRBD1	.	TRBJ2-1	TRBV28	TGTGCCAGCAGTCCGACCTGGACAGGGAATGAGCGGTTCTTC	CASSPTWTGNERFF
TRBD1	.	TRBJ1-6	TRBV6-1	TGTGCCAGCAGCGTACAGGGGAGCTCCTATAATTCACCCCTCCACTTT	CASSVQGSSYNSPLHF
TRBD2	few	TRBJ2-1	TRBV28	TGTGCCAGCAGTCCCCAGGGACTAGCGGGATACAATGAGCAGTTCTTC	CASSPQGLAGYNEQFF
.	.	TRBJ1-4	TRBV20-1	TGCAGTGCCCCCCCCCAGCCTAATGAAAAACTGTTTTTT	CSAPPQPNEKLFF
.	few	TRBJ1-6	TRBV19	TGTGCCAGTAGTAGGGGGGGGCCCTATAATTCACCCCTCCACTTT	CASSRGGPYNSPLHF
.	.	TRBJ2-1	TRBV9	TGTGCCAGCAGCGTAGAGGGACTGTACTACAATGAGCAGTTCTTC	CASSVEGLYYNEQFF
.	.	TRBJ2-7	TRBV20-1	TGCAGTGCTAGAGCAGGAGTCGAGCAGTACTTC	CSARAGVEQYF
TRBD2	many	TRBJ2-2	TRBV12-3/TRBV12-4	TGTGCCAGCAACGGCGGGAGGGCCCACACCGGGGAGCTGTTTTTT	CASNGGRAHTGELFF
.	many	TRBJ1-1	TRBV20-1	TGCAGTGCTGAACACAGGGAAAAACTGGGGGCTTTCTTT	CSAEHREKLGAFF
TRBD1	many	TRBJ2-1	TRBV6-1	TGTGCCAGCAGTGCGCGGACAGGGGAGCGGATTCGGAATGAGCAGTTCTTC	CASSARTGERIRNEQFF
.	many	TRBJ1-1	TRBV12-3/TRBV12-4	TGTGCCAGCAGTCCCAGGCCCAGAGAAGCTTTCTTT	CASSPRPREAFF
.	many	TRBJ2-7	TRBV29-1	TGCAGCGTTGAGGCAGGAGGGACACTATCCTACGAGCAGTACTTC	CSVEAGGTLSYEQYF
TRBD2	many	TRBJ2-1	TRBV20-1	TGCAGTGGAGTCCCCCTGCGGGGGGGCCACAATGAGCAGTTCTTC	CSGVPLRGGHNEQFF
.	few	TRBJ1-4	TRBV7-2	TGTGCCAGCAGCTTCGGTGGTTCTAATGAAAAACTGTTTTTT	CASSFGGSNEKLFF
.	many	TRBJ2-1	TRBV24-1	TGTGCCACCAGTGATCCCCTATACGGGGGAGGTCAGTTCTTC	CATSDPLYGGGQFF
TRBD2	.	TRBJ2-7	TRBV7-9	TGTGCCAGCAGCTCGACTAGCGGAGAGGAGCAGTACTTC	CASSSTSGEEQYF
TRBD1	few	TRBJ2-1	TRBV3-1	TGTGCCAGCAGACGGACAGGGGCGGATGAGCAGTTCTTC	CASRRTGADEQFF
TRBD1	few	TRBJ1-1	TRBV14	TGTGCCAGCAGCCAAGACGCCGGGACAGGGTTGCACACTGAAGCTTTCTTT	CASSQDAGTGLHTEAFF
.	many	TRBJ1-2	TRBV28	TGTGCCAGCAGTTTACTGGGTAAAGCTAACTATGGCTACACCTTC	CASSLLGKANYGYTF
.	many	TRBJ2-5	TRBV3-1	TGTGCCAGCAGCCAACATAACACCCAAGAGACCCAGTACTTC	CASSQHNTQETQYF
TRBD2	many	TRBJ2-1	TRBV20-1	TGCAGTGCTCGCACTAGCGGCGATGAGCAGTTCTTC	CSARTSGDEQFF
.	many	TRBJ1-1	TRBV12-3/TRBV12-4	TGTGCCAGCAGTAATACGGGTACCAGCCAGGCCCCAGCTTTCTTT	CASSNTGTSQAPAFF
.	few	TRBJ2-3	TRBV19	TGTGCCAGTAGTATAGGAGCGCGATCGGATACGCAGTATTTT	CASSIGARSDTQYF
.	few	TRBJ1-5	TRBV6-1	TGTGCCACGAGGCGACAGGTGGAGGGGCCCCAGCATTTT	CATRRQVEGPQHF
.	few	TRBJ2-7	TRBV9	TGTGCCAGCAGCGTAGAGACGGGAGTTCCGGTCGAGCAGTACTTC	CASSVETGVPVEQYF
TRBD1	many	TRBJ2-5	TRBV10-1	TGCGCCAGCGGGACAGAAGAGACCCAGTACTTC	CASGTEETQYF
.	.	TRBJ1-6	TRBV14	TGTGCCAGCAGCCAAGATCGAAGATATTCACCCCTCCACTTT	CASSQDRRYSPLHF
TRBD1	many	TRBJ1-2	TRBV24-1	TGTGCCACCAGTGAACGTCAGGGGGCTAACTATGGCTACACCTTC	CATSERQGANYGYTF
.	many	TRBJ2-7	TRBV27	TGTGCCAGCAGTGATTTCCCGGGTCTACGGGGCGACGAGCAGTACTTC	CASSDFPGLRGDEQYF
TRBD1	many	TRBJ1-5	TRBV20-1	TGCAGTGCTAGAGAGGCACAGGGGGACGCTGGCAATCAGCCCCAGCATTTT	CSAREAQGDAGNQPQHF
TRBD1	.	TRBJ2-5	TRBV6-4	TGTGCCAGCAGTGCCGACAGGGGAAAGACCCAGTACTTC	CASSADRGKTQYF
.	many	TRBJ2-1	TRBV7-2	TGTGCCAGCAGCTTAGGTACCTACAATGAGCAGTTCTTC	CASSLGTYNEQFF
.	many	TRBJ2-5	TRBV20-1	TGCAGTGCCGCAGGACTGGGGCAAGAGACCCAGTACTTC	CSAAGLGQETQYF
TRBD2	.	TRBJ2-3	TRBV5-1	TGCGCCAGCAGCTTGGCCATGGTGGGACTAGCGGGGAAGACAGATACGCAGTATTTT	CASSLAMVGLAGKTDTQYF
.	many	TRBJ2-7	TRBV12-3/TRBV12-4	TGTGCCAGCAGTCCGGGGGTACGGTGGGGTAGCGGATCCTACGAGCAGTACTTC	CASSPGVRWGSGSYEQYF
.	few	TRBJ2-2	TRBV5-1	TGCGCCAGCAGCAACGGGGGCACCGGGGAGCTGTTTTTT	CASSNGGTGELFF
.	many	TRBJ2-7	TRBV28	TGTGCCAGCAAGAAAAGGGGAAGCTCCTACGAGCAGTACTTC	CASKKRGSSYEQYF
.	few	TRBJ2-7	TRBV19	TGTGCCAGTAGTACCATGGGAACCTCCTACGAGCAGTACTTC	CASSTMGTSYEQYF